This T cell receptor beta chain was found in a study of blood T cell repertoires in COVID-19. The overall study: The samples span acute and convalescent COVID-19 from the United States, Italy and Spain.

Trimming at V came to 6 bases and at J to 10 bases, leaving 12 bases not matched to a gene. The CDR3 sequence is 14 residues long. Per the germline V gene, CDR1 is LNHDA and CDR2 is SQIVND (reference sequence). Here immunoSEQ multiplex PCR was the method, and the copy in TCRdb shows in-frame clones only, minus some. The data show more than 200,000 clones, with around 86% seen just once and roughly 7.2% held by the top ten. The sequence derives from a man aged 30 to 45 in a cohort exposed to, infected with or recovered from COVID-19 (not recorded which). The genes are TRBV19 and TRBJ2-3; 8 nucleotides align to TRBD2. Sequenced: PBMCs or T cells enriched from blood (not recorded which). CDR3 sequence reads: CASRGFSGSAAQYF. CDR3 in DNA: TGTGCCAGTAGAGGGTTCAGCGGGAGTGCCGCGCAGTATTTT.